These 16 T cell receptor beta chains were all obtained from the same sample, sequenced in a study of blood T cells in healthy people across ages. Together with a sample-barcoded 5' primer, a J-beta primer mix was included in a second PCR lasting about 6 to 11 cycles. MiXCR was run by TCRdb on the 5' RACE reads, yielding one entry per CDR3 protein. The sample contains 600,000 or so distinct CDR3 sequences, around half of which appear only once. Sequencing was carried out using blood. The receptors were sampled from a man at least 80 years old in good health.

J is TRBJ2-5 and V is TRBV6-2 or TRBV6-3; D not certain. CDR3 size: 15 residues. Germline values: CDR1 MNHEY, CDR2 SVGEGT. V lost 2 bases and J lost 3, with 13 bases in between. The CDR3 nucleotides are TGTGCCAGCAGTTACGCGAATTGGGGTGAAGAGACCCAGTACTTC. Residues: CASSYANWGEETQYF.

This clonotype has a handful of counts. V is TRBV20-1 and J is TRBJ2-1; 8 nucleotides match TRBD2. Germline V gene sequence: CDR1 DFQATT, CDR2 SNEGSKA (reference sequence). CDR3 length: 14 residues. CDR3 residues: CSAGRASGPNEQFF. The CDR3 DNA sequence: TGCAGCGCCGGACGGGCTAGCGGGCCGAATGAGCAGTTCTTC.

V is TRBV20-1 and J is TRBJ2-1; TRBD2 is a possible D gene (6 bases). Germline CDR1 is DFQATT and CDR2 is SNEGSKA (reference sequence). CDR3 length equals 14 residues. The V and J ends lost 0 bases and 9 bases respectively, with 15 bases between them. This CDR3 is CSARDRASVSEQFF. The DNA of the CDR3 is TGCAGTGCTAGAGATAGGGCTAGCGTCAGTGAGCAGTTCTTC.

This clonotype was seen more than once but under ten times. The gene calls are TRBV20-1 and TRBJ1-1, with D possibly TRBD1 on 5 matching bases. Germline V gives CDR1 DFQATT, CDR2 SNEGSKA (reference sequence). The CDR3 loop spans 11 amino acids. Trimming took 7 bases from V and 4 from J, leaving 10 bases between them. CDR3 nucleotides: TGCAGTGGGCGGGGGAGCACTGAAGCTTTCTTT. Translating it yields CSGRGSTEAFF.

The V call is TRBV12-3 or TRBV12-4, the J call TRBJ1-6, with 7 bases that match TRBD1. This CDR3 is 15 amino acids long. Trimming removed 3 bases from V and 10 bases from J; junction bases left unmatched: 9. CDR3 protein: CASSFGQGEVSPLHF. CDR3 DNA sequence: TGTGCCAGCAGTTTTGGGCAGGGGGAAGTATCACCCCTCCACTTT.

The CDR3 DNA reads as TGCAGTGCTAGAGATGGCGGGAGAAGTACAGATACGCAGTATTTT. Its translation: CSARDGGRSTDTQYF. The V gene is TRBV20-1, the J gene TRBJ2-3, with 7 nucleotides matching TRBD2. The CDR3 is made up of 15 amino acids. V was clipped by 0 bases and J by 3 bases; unmatched bases: 6. Germline CDR1 reads DFQATT; CDR2 reads SNEGSKA (reference sequence).

In its sample, this clonotype was seen a few times. The chain is built from TRBV5-1 and TRBJ1-2; D perhaps matches TRBD1 (5 bases). CDR1 and CDR2 (germline): SGHRS, YFSETQ. The CDR3 sequence is 14 residues long. Trimming shortened V by 1 base and J by 3 bases, and 10 bases separated the two germline ends. The CDR3 protein is CASSLKGPHYGYTF. CDR3 nucleotides: TGCGCCAGCAGCTTGAAGGGGCCGCACTATGGCTACACCTTC.

This clonotype was seen more than once but under ten times. The chain couples TRBV29-1 to TRBJ2-3; possible D gene TRBD1, 6 bases. Germline values: CDR1 SQVTM, CDR2 ANQGSEA. The CDR3 consists of 12 residues. Trimming cost V 5 bases and J 5 bases, with 11 bases left between them. The CDR3 nucleotides read TGCAGCGTTTACAGGGTGGGAGATACGCAGTATTTT. Amino acids: CSVYRVGDTQYF.

The rearrangement links TRBV5-6 to TRBJ1-2; the D is unclear. Germline CDR1 reads SGHDT; CDR2 reads YYEEEE. CDR3 length: 13 residues. Trimming shortened V by 3 bases and J by 8 bases, and 14 bases separated the two germline ends. DNA of the CDR3: TGTGCCAGCAGCTGGCGTCGTGGCAGCGGCTACACCTTC. Its protein is CASSWRRGSGYTF. The entire variable domain, with the rest obtained from reference TRBV5-6 and TRBJ1-2, is as follows: DAGVTQSPTHLIKTRGQQVTLRCSPKSGHDTVSWYQQALGQGPQFIFQYYEEEERQRGNFPDRFSGHQFPNYSSELNVNALLLGDSALYLCASSWRRGSGYTFGSGTRLTVV.

The chain combines TRBV19 with TRBJ2-3; 7 bases fit TRBD2. Trimming took 0 bases from V and 8 from J; bases not matched to a gene: 5. This CDR3 has 14 residues. Per the germline V gene, CDR1 is LNHDA and CDR2 is SQIVND (reference sequence). This chain's CDR3 is CASSIESSGSTQYF. The CDR3 DNA reads as TGTGCCAGTAGTATAGAGAGTAGCGGGTCTACGCAGTATTTT.

In its sample, this clonotype was seen a few times. This chain connects TRBV7-8 to TRBJ1-6; 8 bases fit TRBD1. J lost 7 bases, V lost 5 bases, and 10 bases had no gene match. This CDR3 comprises 16 residues. CDR1 and CDR2 (germline): SGHVS, FQNEAQ. CDR3 amino acids: CASSRGTGGENSPLHF. Written as DNA, the CDR3 is TGTGCCAGCAGCCGCGGAACAGGGGGGGAAAATTCACCCCTCCACTTT. Supplemented by reference TRBV7-8 and TRBJ1-6, the full variable domain reads GAGVSQSPRYKVAKRGQDVALRCDPISGHVSLFWYQQALGQGPEFLTYFQNEAQLDKSGLPSDRFFAERPEGSVSTLKIQRTQQEDSAVYLCASSRGTGGENSPLHFGNGTRLTVT.

In its sample, this clonotype was seen a few times. The chain has TRBV15 and TRBJ2-5; D might be TRBD1 (5 bases). Trimming pared 0 bases from V and 2 bases from J, leaving 7 bases between. The CDR3 is 14 residues long. Per the germline V gene, CDR1 is LNHNV and CDR2 is YYDKDF (reference sequence). The CDR3 here is CATSRDPGQETQYF. The CDR3 DNA reads TGTGCCACCAGCAGAGATCCAGGGCAAGAGACCCAGTACTTC. Looking up the rest from reference TRBV15 and TRBJ2-5 gives the full variable domain: DAMVIQNPRYQVTQFGKPVTLSCSQTLNHNVMYWYQQKSSQAPKLLFHYYDKDFNNEADTPDNFQSRRPNTSFCFLDIRSPGLGDTAMYLCATSRDPGQETQYFGPGTRLLVL.

The chain couples TRBV6-2 or TRBV6-3 to TRBJ2-2, with D possibly TRBD1 on 6 matching bases. Germline CDR1 reads MNHEY; CDR2 reads SVGEGT. Trimming removed 2 bases at V and 0 bases at J, with 13 bases between. This CDR3 comprises 17 residues. The CDR3: CASSYEGGGPNTGELFF. The CDR3 DNA sequence: TGTGCCAGCAGTTACGAGGGTGGGGGCCCGAACACCGGGGAGCTGTTTTTT.

The chain links TRBV7-2 to TRBJ2-7, with D perhaps given as TRBD1 or TRBD2 (7 bases each). This CDR3 spans 14 amino acids. CDR1 and CDR2 from the germline V gene are SGHTA and FQGNSA. V lost 5 bases to trimming and J lost 3 bases, with 14 bases between them. The CDR3 nucleotides are TGTGCCAGCAGCAGGCAGGGGGGGCTCTACGAGCAGTACTTC. It codes for CASSRQGGLYEQYF.

This clonotype has a handful of counts. This chain connects TRBV5-1 to TRBJ2-5; D is ambiguous. The ends were cut back, 0 bases at V and 0 bases at J, with 6 bases in the middle. The CDR3 extends over 14 amino acids. Germline V lookup: CDR1 SGHRS, CDR2 YFSETQ. As DNA, the CDR3 is TGCGCCAGCAGCTTGGAAGGAAACCAAGAGACCCAGTACTTC. Translating it yields CASSLEGNQETQYF.

This clonotype was observed a handful of times. V gene TRBV20-1 combines with J gene TRBJ2-5, with D possibly TRBD2 on 5 matching bases. The last part of the DNA fits TRBJ2-4 better; the J call may be wrong. CDR1 is DFQATT and CDR2 is SNEGSKA in the germline V gene (reference sequence). The CDR3 runs 13 residues. The CDR3 reads CSARSGFKDIQYF. CDR3 DNA: TGCAGTGCTAGGAGCGGTTTTAAGGACATTCAGTACTTC.